Following are 3 T cell receptor beta chains from one sample sequenced in a study of shared clonotypes between healthy human individuals. Data came from immunoSEQ multiplex PCR; TCRdb stores just in-frame clones and leaves some out. The table lists about 960,000 clones, about three quarters of them singletons. Specimen: memory CD4+ T cells sorted from blood. Subset reported: CD45RA-negative fraction. These TCRs come from a young man in good health.

The genes are TRBV6-5 and TRBJ2-3, with 9 positions matching TRBD1. J lost 3 bases, V lost 4 bases, and 5 bases had no gene match. The CDR3 runs to 15 residues. Germline V CDR1 and CDR2: MNHEY, SVGAGI. CDR3 region: CASSSPGQGTDTQYF. The CDR3 DNA reads TGTGCCAGCAGTTCTCCGGGACAGGGTACAGATACGCAGTATTTT.

This chain links TRBV27 with TRBJ1-4; the D gene is possibly TRBD1 (6 bases). The CDR3 runs 16 residues. Trimming cost V 0 bases and J 8 bases, with 16 bases left between them. CDR1 is MNHEY and CDR2 is SMNVEV in the germline V gene (reference sequence). The CDR3 bases are TGTGCCAGCAGTTTATCCCCACAGTCTAGGGGGGAAAAACTGTTTTTT. Amino acid sequence: CASSLSPQSRGEKLFF.

This chain connects TRBV30 to TRBJ2-5; no clear D gene. Trimming shortened V by 0 bases and J by 5 bases, and 13 bases separated the two germline ends. This CDR3 has 14 amino acids. Germline lookup yields CDR1 GTSNPN and CDR2 SVGIG (reference sequence). The CDR3 spells CAWSVTRPGETQYF. CDR3 bases: TGTGCCTGGAGTGTTACCCGCCCCGGGGAGACCCAGTACTTC. The full variable domain, in which reference TRBV30 and TRBJ2-5 provide the parts outside the CDR3, is SQTIHQWPATLVQPVGSPLSLECTVEGTSNPNLYWYRQAAGRGLQLLFYSVGIGQISSEVPQNLSASRPQDRQFILSSKKLLLSDSGFYLCAWSVTRPGETQYFGPGTRLLVL.